Presented here are 17 T cell receptor beta chains from one specimen sequenced in a study of blood T cell repertoires in COVID-19. The assay was immunoSEQ multiplex PCR, and TCRdb's table has in-frame clones only and misses some. The sample contains more than 80,000 clones, just under 80% of which appear only once. Material for sequencing was peripheral blood. These receptors originate from a human donor in a cohort sampled during active COVID-19.

For the CDR3, the DNA is TGTGCCAGCAGTTTGGGGCCGTCCCAAGAGACCCAGTACTTC. This translates into CASSLGPSQETQYF. The genes are TRBV6-5 and TRBJ2-5, with a weak D call TRBD1 (5 bases). Trimming took off 4 bases at V and 1 base at J, with 10 bases between the two ends. This CDR3 contains 14 residues. Germline assignment: CDR1 MNHEY and CDR2 SVGAGI.

This chain links TRBV30 with TRBJ1-3, with no clear D. This CDR3 contains 15 residues. CDR1 is GTSNPN and CDR2 is SVGIG in the germline V gene (reference sequence). V lost 3 bases and J 0 bases, leaving 12 bases between the germline ends. The CDR3 bases are TGTGCCTGGAGCAACGGGATGTTCTCTGGAAACACCATATATTTT. Translated, it gives CAWSNGMFSGNTIYF. The full variable domain, completed using reference TRBV30 and TRBJ1-3, is SQTIHQWPATLVQPVGSPLSLECTVEGTSNPNLYWYRQAAGRGLQLLFYSVGIGQISSEVPQNLSASRPQDRQFILSSKKLLLSDSGFYLCAWSNGMFSGNTIYFGEGSWLTVV.

The chain uses TRBV19 and TRBJ1-2, with unresolved D. Germline values: CDR1 LNHDA, CDR2 SQIVND (reference sequence). V lost 3 bases and J lost 9, with 8 bases in between. The CDR3 has 11 residues. The CDR3 region has the DNA TGTGCCAGTAGTATCAGGTTGAGCTACACCTTC. This sequence encodes CASSIRLSYTF.

This sequence joins TRBV3-1 (or the pseudogene TRBV3-2) and TRBJ2-7; 12 bases are shared with TRBD2. V lost 0 bases, J lost 0 bases, and 0 bases stayed unmatched. CDR1 and CDR2 from the germline V gene are LGHDT and YNNKEL (reference sequence). The CDR3 consists of 16 residues. CDR3 residues: CASSQETSGSSYEQYF. The CDR3 nucleotides are TGTGCCAGCAGCCAAGAGACTAGCGGGAGCTCCTACGAGCAGTACTTC.

The J gene is TRBJ2-1, the V gene TRBV6-5; D gene ambiguous. Germline CDR1 MNHEY, CDR2 SVGAGI. V lost 7 bases, J lost 9 bases, and 13 bases lay in between. This CDR3 comprises 12 residues. CDR3 bases: TGTGCCAGCAAAAGCCCCGCCCCTGAGCAGTTCTTC. It specifies CASKSPAPEQFF.

The chain recombines TRBV4-1 with TRBJ1-5; no clear D gene. The germline V gene encodes CDR1 MGHRA and CDR2 YSYEKL. The CDR3 runs to 14 residues. Trimming took 0 bases from V and 5 from J, leaving 8 bases between them. The CDR3 protein is CASSQDPGYQPQHF. The CDR3 nucleotides are TGCGCCAGCAGCCAAGATCCGGGATATCAGCCCCAGCATTTT.

The chain recombines TRBV7-3 with TRBJ2-2, with TRBD1 matching over 7 bases. The length of the CDR3 is 14 residues. Germline CDR1 is SGHTA and CDR2 is FQGTGA. V lost 5 bases and J lost 6; bases outside the gene matches: 6. As DNA, the CDR3 is TGTGCCAGCAGCCCAGACAGGGTACCCGGGGAGCTGTTTTTT. This translates into CASSPDRVPGELFF.

The genes are TRBV3-1 (or the pseudogene TRBV3-2) and TRBJ2-5, with D unclear. Trimming removed 0 bases at V and 2 bases at J, with 7 bases between. Germline V gene data show CDR1 as LGHDT and CDR2 as YNNKEL (reference sequence). This CDR3 is 14 amino acids long. The CDR3 DNA reads as TGTGCCAGCAGCCAAGATCCGAGGCAAGAGACCCAGTACTTC. Its translation is CASSQDPRQETQYF.

This chain joins TRBV18 and TRBJ2-5, with D possibly being TRBD1 (6 bases). V shed 2 bases and J shed 0 bases, with 7 bases lying between them. Germline-derived CDR1 and CDR2 are KGHSH and LQKENI. There are 14 residues in the CDR3. The CDR3 nucleotides are TGTGCCAGCTCACCAGGGGGCAACCAAGAGACCCAGTACTTC. Protein: CASSPGGNQETQYF.

V usage is TRBV5-4 and J usage is TRBJ2-7; TRBD1 is a possible D gene (6 bases). The CDR3 totals 13 residues. Germline CDR1 SGHNT, CDR2 YYREEE (reference sequence). Trimming cost V 3 bases and J 4 bases, with 11 bases left between them. CDR3 in amino acids: CASSYTRGYEQYF. DNA for the CDR3: TGTGCCAGCAGCTATACCAGGGGTTACGAGCAGTACTTC.

This clone was recorded once. The chain links TRBV28 to TRBJ1-4, with D possibly matching TRBD1 (6 bases). Germline V lookup: CDR1 MDHEN, CDR2 SYDVKM. This CDR3 contains 13 residues. Deletions cut 8 bases from V and 8 bases from J, with 15 bases between. This CDR3 reads CASGTGFGEKLFF. DNA of the CDR3: TGTGCCAGCGGAACAGGGTTCGGGGAAAAACTGTTTTTT.

DNA of the CDR3: TGTGCCAGCAGGGCTACCGGGACAGCCCAAGAGACCCAGTACTTC. It is translated as CASRATGTAQETQYF. The genes are TRBV2 and TRBJ2-5, with 7 nucleotides matching TRBD1. Germline CDR1 and CDR2: SNHLY and FYNNEI. CDR3 length: 15 residues. J was trimmed by 1 base and V by 6 bases; bases with no gene match: 8.

The rearrangement links TRBV29-1 to TRBJ2-3; tentative D call: TRBD2 (5 bases). CDR3 length equals 15 residues. From germline, CDR1 is SQVTM and CDR2 ANQGSEA. Trimming stripped 2 bases from V and 0 bases from J, with 12 bases between. The CDR3 bases are TGCAGCGTTGAAAGAAACGGGGAAAGCACAGATACGCAGTATTTT. Protein product: CSVERNGESTDTQYF.

CDR3 sequence (DNA): TGTGCCATCGGCGGCTCTGGAAACACCATATATTTT. Translation: CAIGGSGNTIYF. The V and J genes are TRBV7-9 and TRBJ1-3; the D is unclear. The CDR3 runs 12 residues. Germline CDR1 reads SEHNR; CDR2 reads FQNEAQ (reference sequence). V lost 10 bases and J lost 0, with 7 bases in between. Filled out from reference TRBV7-9 and TRBJ1-3, the complete variable domain reads DTGVSQNPRHKITKRGQNVTFRCDPISEHNRLYWYRQTLGQGPEFLTYFQNEAQLEKSRLLSDRFSAERPKGSFSTLEIQRTEQGDSAMYLCAIGGSGNTIYFGEGSWLTVV.

There are many counts of this clone. CDR3 sequence (DNA): TGTGCCAGCAGCACGTCGGCAGCGGCACGCCAAGAGACCCAGTACTTC. Encoded protein: CASSTSAAARQETQYF. The rearrangement uses TRBV7-9 and TRBJ2-5, with D possibly being TRBD2 (5 bases). This CDR3 is built from 16 residues. V lost 5 bases and J lost 1, with 17 bases in between. CDR1 and CDR2 from the germline V gene are SEHNR and FQNEAQ (reference sequence).

The chain recombines TRBV7-2 with TRBJ2-7; possible D gene TRBD2, 6 bases. V was trimmed by 5 bases and J by 6 bases, leaving 14 bases between them. Germline V gives CDR1 SGHTA, CDR2 FQGNSA. The CDR3 extends over 13 amino acids. DNA for the CDR3: TGTGCCAGCAGCATGGACTATAGGGGCGAGCAGTACTTC. Its protein is CASSMDYRGEQYF. Drawing the rest from reference TRBV7-2 and TRBJ2-7, the complete variable domain is GAGVSQSPSNKVTEKGKDVELRCDPISGHTALYWYRQSLGQGLEFLIYFQGNSAPDKSGLPSDRFSAERTGGSVSTLTIQRTQQEDSAVYLCASSMDYRGEQYFGPGTRLTVT.

The J gene is TRBJ1-2, the V gene TRBV3-1 (or the pseudogene TRBV3-2); D remains unclear. This CDR3 has 13 residues. V lost 4 bases, J lost 8 bases, and 14 bases lay in between. CDR1 is LGHDT, CDR2 YNNKEL, per germline (reference sequence). The CDR3 spells CASSLRQSSGYTF. The CDR3 bases are TGTGCCAGCAGCCTCCGACAATCGTCCGGCTACACCTTC.